This TCR beta chain was sequenced in a study of a mutant IDH1 vaccine in newly diagnosed glioma. Study-level information: Patients had received radiotherapy, temozolomide, or both previously, most receiving both. Study-wide findings and caveats: The occurrence of vaccine-induced immune responses was seen in over 90% of patients. Seemingly, pseudoprogression had no relation to changes in the top peripheral T cell clonotypes.

Assay: immunoSEQ multiplex PCR; the TCRdb copy retains only in-frame clones and omits some. The repertoire holds about 98,000 clones, with 70% to 90% as singletons. Time point of the sample: baseline, week 1 (first vaccination visit). As for treatment: pre-vaccination baseline after standard-of-care therapy. The donors' diagnosis was new WHO grade 3 or 4 astrocytoma that was IDH1-mutant and ATRX-lost. Of note for this clone: Its specificity is unknown.

The CDR3 is 12 residues long. V was cut by 4 bases and J by 3 bases, with 1 base left in between. Germline CDR1 SNHLY, CDR2 FYNNEI. This sample comprised PBMCs, obtained from a glioma patient treated with radiotherapy, temozolomide or both. The sequence came from a woman aged 45-60 years with glioma. The gene calls are TRBV2 and TRBJ1-6; no firm D call. The CDR3 bases are TGTGCCAGCAGTGGCTATAATTCACCCCTCCACTTT. Its protein product is CASSGYNSPLHF.